This T cell receptor beta chain was retrieved from a study of blood T cells in healthy people across ages. The authors ran a second PCR of about 6 to 11 cycles using a sample-barcoded 5' primer and a J-beta primer mix. TCRdb itself ran the 5' RACE reads through MiXCR, one entry per CDR3 protein. The table has 550,000 to 750,000 distinct CDR3 sequences, roughly 21% seen once. There are 17 residues in the CDR3. V shed 5 bases and J 0 bases; nucleotides not matched to a gene: 6. The germline V gene has CDR1 SQVTM and CDR2 ANQGSEA. V and J are TRBV29-1 and TRBJ2-3; TRBD2 aligns across 15 bases. The specimen sequenced was blood. The sequence came from an older man in good health. The CDR3, as DNA: TGCAGCGTTAGAGGACTAGCGGGAGGGCGGAGCACAGATACGCAGTATTTT. Protein product: CSVRGLAGGRSTDTQYF.